This paragraph covers one T cell receptor (beta chain) sequence. Its antigen is undetermined. This sample is drawn from a study of CD8 T cells in ankylosing spondylitis. TCRdb reprocessed the 5' RACE reads via MiXCR and lists one record per CDR3 protein. The data show about 700,000 distinct CDR3 sequences, with around 20% seen just once and around 19% held by the top ten. Trimming removed 6 bases at V and 4 bases at J, with 12 bases between. Germline CDR1 MNHNS, CDR2 SASEGT. CDR3 length: 14 amino acids. Study-level points and caveats: What appeared characteristic of ankylosing spondylitis blood was a TCR beta motif of fewer than ten highly homologous variants.

This chain links TRBV6-1 with TRBJ1-4, with a possible D match to TRBD1 (5 bases). Sequencing was carried out using blood, either unsorted or a sorted T cell fraction (not recorded which). The clonotype originates from a male donor with ankylosing spondylitis. This CDR3 reads CASRSGLSNEKLFF. The CDR3 region has the DNA TGTGCCAGCAGATCGGGACTGAGTAATGAAAAACTGTTTTTT.